Listed here are 28 T cell receptor beta chains from one sample, sequenced in a study of blood T cell repertoires in COVID-19. Here immunoSEQ multiplex PCR was the method, and the copy in TCRdb shows in-frame clones only, minus some. The sample consists of tens of thousands of clones, over 90% of them appearing once. Sequencing input: peripheral blood. The source is a man in his 60s with active or convalescent COVID-19.

The gene calls are TRBV2 and TRBJ1-2; D is unclear. V was clipped by 0 bases and J by 4 bases, with 12 bases between them. The CDR3 spans 15 residues. Germline assignment: CDR1 SNHLY and CDR2 FYNNEI. In DNA form, the CDR3 reads TGTGCCAGCAGTGAAGCACCCGGGTTTGGCTATGGCTACACCTTC. This translates into CASSEAPGFGYGYTF.

The rearrangement uses TRBV5-1 and TRBJ2-7, with 9 bases fitting TRBD2. The CDR3 loop spans 17 amino acids. J was trimmed by 4 bases and V by 3 bases; bases with no gene match: 14. CDR1 SGHRS and CDR2 YFSETQ come from the germline V gene. CDR3 DNA sequence: TGCGCCAGCAGCTCGGGAACCAGTCTAGCGGGACGGTACGAGCAGTACTTC. This translates into CASSSGTSLAGRYEQYF.

The chain employs TRBV3-1 (or the pseudogene TRBV3-2) and TRBJ1-5; D possibly corresponds to TRBD1 (6 bases). Germline-derived CDR1 and CDR2 are LGHDT and YNNKEL (reference sequence). This CDR3 contains 15 residues. The V gene lost 2 bases and the J gene lost 5 bases, with 13 bases spanning the gap. The CDR3, as DNA: TGTGCCAGCAGCCAAACCACCCAGGGGCATCAGCCCCAGCATTTT. Residues: CASSQTTQGHQPQHF.

The CDR3 nucleotides are TGTGCCAGCAGTTTAAAGTCAGGGTCCGATTCACCCCTCCACTTT. Encoded protein: CASSLKSGSDSPLHF. This chain links TRBV27 with TRBJ1-6, with D possibly matching TRBD1 (5 bases). The CDR3 consists of 15 residues. Germline V CDR1 and CDR2: MNHEY, SMNVEV (reference sequence). V lost 2 bases and J 8 bases, leaving 13 bases between the germline ends.

The V call is TRBV21-1, the J call TRBJ1-6; TRBD1 is taken as the D call from the table, unchecked against the DNA. TRBV21-1 is termed a pseudogene. The CDR3 consists of 14 residues. CDR3 region: CASSTRQPSPPLHF. The CDR3 DNA reads TGTGCCAGCAGCACACGACAACCCAGCCCACCCCTCCACTTT.

The chain joins TRBV24-1 to TRBJ1-5; D gene uncertain. The V end lost 7 bases, the J end lost 0 bases, and 9 bases lay between the germline ends. CDR1 and CDR2 (germline): KGHDR, SFDVKD. The length of the CDR3 is 14 residues. For the CDR3, the DNA is TGTGCCACCAGCCCCGACACTAGCAATCAGCCCCAGCATTTT. This gives the protein CATSPDTSNQPQHF.

V gene TRBV6-6 combines with J gene TRBJ2-2; unclear D gene. There are 14 residues in the CDR3. The V end lost 0 bases, the J end lost 6 bases, and 8 bases lay between the germline ends. Germline values: CDR1 MNHNY, CDR2 SVGAGI (reference sequence). The CDR3 here is CASSYSLLAGELFF. Written as DNA, the CDR3 is TGTGCCAGCAGTTACTCCCTTCTTGCCGGGGAGCTGTTTTTT.

V is TRBV18 and J is TRBJ2-1; TRBD1 might be the D (5 bases). Germline CDR1 and CDR2: KGHSH and LQKENI. This CDR3 is built from 15 residues. V was pared by 3 bases and J by 4 bases, with 13 bases between. The CDR3 region is CASSPILTAYNEQFF. The CDR3 bases are TGTGCCAGCTCACCGATTTTGACAGCATACAATGAGCAGTTCTTC. Filled out from reference TRBV18 and TRBJ2-1, the complete variable domain reads NAGVMQNPRHLVRRRGQEARLRCSPMKGHSHVYWYRQLPEEGLKFMVYLQKENIIDESGMPKERFSAEFPKEGPSILRIQQVVRGDSAAYFCASSPILTAYNEQFFGPGTRLTVL.

V and J are TRBV7-4 and TRBJ1-5, with 8 bases that match TRBD1. The CDR3 loop spans 17 amino acids. V gave up 5 bases and J gave up 6 bases; unmatched junction bases: 15. Looked up from germline, CDR1 is SGHVT and CDR2 is SQSDAQ. CDR3 residues: CASSPTTDRGGSQPQHF. CDR3 bases: TGTGCCAGCAGCCCTACAACCGACAGGGGAGGAAGTCAGCCCCAGCATTTT.

The chain combines TRBV18 with TRBJ2-2, with D possibly matching TRBD2 (6 bases). Germline CDR1 and CDR2: KGHSH and LQKENI. Trimming cost V 3 bases and J 7 bases, with 12 bases left between them. The CDR3 is 14 residues long. CDR3 in amino acids: CASSPVGGDGELFF. The CDR3 region has the DNA TGTGCCAGCTCACCGGTGGGAGGTGACGGGGAGCTGTTTTTT.

The chain links TRBV5-4 to TRBJ2-3; D unclear. This CDR3 region has 14 residues. Germline loops: CDR1 SGHNT, CDR2 YYREEE (reference sequence). V lost 1 base, J lost 2 bases, and 8 bases lay in between. The CDR3 here is CASSLRAYTDTQYF. As DNA, the CDR3 is TGTGCCAGCAGCTTGAGAGCGTACACAGATACGCAGTATTTT.

The chain combines TRBV2 with TRBJ1-5; D remains unclear. CDR3 length: 15 amino acids. Trimming left V 5 bases short and J 6 bases short, with 17 bases between. Germline V gives CDR1 SNHLY, CDR2 FYNNEI. This CDR3 reads CASSLGGFLGQPQHF. CDR3 in DNA: TGTGCCAGCAGTCTAGGAGGTTTTTTAGGTCAGCCCCAGCATTTT.

This chain connects TRBV27 to TRBJ2-2; the match to TRBD2 covers 7 bases. The CDR3 covers 15 residues. Germline CDR1 MNHEY, CDR2 SMNVEV (reference sequence). With V trimmed by 2 bases and J by 4 bases, 4 bases remained unmatched. The CDR3 DNA follows: TGTGCCAGCAGTTTAGCGGGAGCGGGCACCGGGGAGCTGTTTTTT. Amino acids: CASSLAGAGTGELFF.

The V and J genes are TRBV7-8 and TRBJ2-3; D call uncertain. V lost 3 bases and J 4 bases, leaving 11 bases between the germline ends. This CDR3 spans 14 amino acids. Germline CDR1 reads SGHVS; CDR2 reads FQNEAQ. CDR3: CASSLGDGPDTQYF. The CDR3 coding sequence is TGTGCCAGCAGCTTGGGCGACGGCCCAGATACGCAGTATTTT.

This clone was found once. The chain joins TRBV21-1 to TRBJ2-3; the DNA was not used to check the table's D call, TRBD2. TRBV21-1 represents a pseudogene. The CDR3 runs 14 residues. DNA of the CDR3: TGTGCCAGCAGCAAAAGCGGGTGGAGAGGCGGGCAGTATTTT. Translation gives CASSKSGWRGGQYF.

The rearrangement uses TRBV5-1 and TRBJ2-2, with 11 bases identical to TRBD1. This CDR3 is 15 amino acids long. Unmatched junction bases numbered 9, after V lost 9 bases and J lost 5 bases. The germline CDR1 and CDR2 sequences are SGHRS and YFSETQ. CDR3 in DNA: TGCGCCACGCAACCGGGACAGGGGGGAACCGGGGAGCTGTTTTTT. Translated, it gives CATQPGQGGTGELFF.

This chain joins TRBV27 and TRBJ2-7, with D uncertain. CDR1 is MNHEY, CDR2 SMNVEV, per germline (reference sequence). The CDR3 covers 14 residues. V was cut by 9 bases and J by 7 bases, with 22 bases left in between. The CDR3 region is CASETTMLSPEQYF. CDR3 bases: TGTGCCAGTGAAACCACAATGCTCTCGCCGGAGCAGTACTTC.

V is TRBV2 and J is TRBJ2-7; 10 nucleotides match TRBD2. From germline, CDR1 is SNHLY and CDR2 FYNNEI. J was trimmed by 6 bases and V by 4 bases; bases with no gene match: 6. The CDR3 contains 14 residues. The CDR3 region has the DNA TGTGCCAGCAGTGGGTCTAGCGGGGGATCCGAGCAGTACTTC. It specifies CASSGSSGGSEQYF. Full variable domain (rest looked up from reference TRBV2 and TRBJ2-7): EPEVTQTPSHQVTQMGQEVILRCVPISNHLYFYWYRQILGQKVEFLVSFYNNEISEKSEIFDDQFSVERPDGSNFTLKIRSTKLEDSAMYFCASSGSSGGSEQYFGPGTRLTVT.

The CDR3 here is CASSLVGGNTIYF. The CDR3 DNA is TGTGCCAGCAGCTTAGTCGGGGGAAACACCATATATTTT. The J gene is TRBJ1-3, the V gene TRBV7-2; D ambiguous. The CDR3 length is 13 residues. The V gene lost 1 base and the J gene lost 4 bases, with 5 bases spanning the gap. The germline gives CDR1 SGHTA, CDR2 FQGNSA.

The count of this clone is one. The rearrangement uses TRBV27 and TRBJ1-5, with 7 bases identical to TRBD1. Germline V gene data show CDR1 as MNHEY and CDR2 as SMNVEV (reference sequence). This CDR3 comprises 15 residues. V trimming: 8 bases; J trimming: 0 bases; junction bases outside the gene matches: 7. The CDR3 is CASSGQANSNQPQHF. In DNA form, the CDR3 reads TGTGCCAGCTCTGGACAGGCGAATAGCAATCAGCCCCAGCATTTT.

The chain carries TRBV12-3 or TRBV12-4 and TRBJ2-4, with D perhaps TRBD2 (7 bases). The CDR3 totals 13 residues. Trimming stripped 11 bases from V and 8 bases from J, with 19 bases between. Written as DNA, the CDR3 is TGTGCCTCCGTAGGGGGGGCAGGGGACATTCAGTACTTC. This gives the protein CASVGGAGDIQYF.

The CDR3 DNA reads as TGCAGCGTTGTGCCCGACTTATTGTCCTACGAGCAGTACTTC. The encoded protein is CSVVPDLLSYEQYF. The chain is built from TRBV29-1 and TRBJ2-7; D gene unclear. The CDR3 runs 14 residues. The V and J ends lost 4 bases and 1 base respectively, with 14 bases between them. Germline CDR1 and CDR2: SQVTM and ANQGSEA.

This sequence joins TRBV27 and TRBJ1-2; D remains ambiguous. The CDR3 has 15 residues. Trimming shortened V by 5 bases and J by 3 bases, and 16 bases separated the two germline ends. Germline CDR1 reads MNHEY; CDR2 reads SMNVEV (reference sequence). In nucleotides, the CDR3 is TGTGCCAGCAGTGTTCAGCCATCGCGGGACTATGGCTACACCTTC. It yields the protein CASSVQPSRDYGYTF.

The chain joins TRBV9 to TRBJ1-2; 10 bases match TRBD1. The germline V gene has CDR1 SGDLS and CDR2 YYNGEE. The CDR3 length is 14 residues. Losses at the gene ends were 4 bases for V and 2 bases for J; bases not matched to a gene: 2. CDR3 in DNA: TGTGCCAGCAGCAAGGGACAGGGGAACTATGGCTACACCTTC. The encoded protein is CASSKGQGNYGYTF.

The J gene is TRBJ1-1, the V gene TRBV24-1; the match to TRBD1 covers 8 bases. The trim removed 3 bases at V and 2 bases at J, leaving 4 bases unmatched. The germline V gene encodes CDR1 KGHDR and CDR2 SFDVKD. The CDR3 extends over 15 amino acids. The CDR3, as DNA: TGTGCCACCAGTGATCCAGGACAGGGCAACACTGAAGCTTTCTTT. Protein sequence: CATSDPGQGNTEAFF.

This chain uses TRBV6-5 with TRBJ2-5; the D gene is possibly TRBD1 (7 bases). Trimming took off 2 bases at V and 5 bases at J, with 15 bases between the two ends. Germline V gives CDR1 MNHEY, CDR2 SVGAGI. This CDR3 has 15 residues. CDR3 region: CASSYAPGGWETQYF. CDR3 nucleotides: TGTGCCAGCAGTTACGCCCCAGGGGGGTGGGAGACCCAGTACTTC.

The chain recombines TRBV7-9 with TRBJ1-1; TRBD1 aligns across 8 bases. V gave up 6 bases and J gave up 1 base; unmatched junction bases: 4. CDR1 and CDR2 from the germline V gene are SEHNR and FQNEAQ (reference sequence). There are 14 residues in the CDR3. CDR3 in DNA: TGTGCCAGCAGTTCCCAGGGGGCGAACACTGAAGCTTTCTTT. This encodes CASSSQGANTEAFF.

This chain joins TRBV7-6 and TRBJ2-5, with D tentatively TRBD2 (7 bases). CDR3 length equals 14 residues. Trimming removed 1 base at V and 5 bases at J, with 11 bases between. Germline V gives CDR1 SGHVS, CDR2 FNYEAQ. CDR3 DNA: TGTGCCAGCAGCTTAGGAGGGAGGGGGGAGACCCAGTACTTC. Translating gives CASSLGGRGETQYF.